This entry describes one T cell receptor beta chain. This entry is derived from a study of technical replicates of blood from several donors. The assay was immunoSEQ multiplex PCR, and TCRdb's table has in-frame clones only and misses some. The sample records nearly 80,000 clones, about 92% being singletons. The sequence came from a human donor in good health. The sequenced sample consisted of T cells isolated from PBMCs.

The CDR3 nucleotides are TGTGCCAGTAGAAGGCTAGCGGGAGATGACTACGAGCAGTACTTC. Translated, it gives CASRRLAGDDYEQYF. The rearrangement links TRBV19 to TRBJ2-7; 10 positions agree with TRBD2. Germline CDR1 and CDR2: LNHDA and SQIVND (reference sequence). The CDR3 is 15 residues long. The junction had 8 bases not matched to a gene; V was cut back by 6 bases and J by 3 bases.